One sample yielded the 24 T cell receptor beta chains listed below, sequenced in a study of T-cell reconstitution after alpha-beta-depleted transplantation in children. TCRbeta library construction was performed incorporating unique molecular identifiers. In TCRdb, the PCR reads were re-called with MiXCR into one record per CDR3 protein. Here the sample spans 45,000 to 70,000 distinct CDR3 sequences, approximately 43% being singletons. Sequencing was performed on PBMCs, mostly from graft donor cells, taken 360 days after TCRalphabeta/CD19-depleted stem cell transplant. The receptor set was obtained from a male patient aged 10-17 years who had a stem cell transplant for acute lymphoblastic leukemia, so the T cells may come from the graft donor.

The V call is TRBV28, the J call TRBJ2-7, with D perhaps TRBD2 (5 bases). The CDR3 is 15 residues long. Deletions cut 3 bases from V and 0 bases from J, with 12 bases between. CDR1 and CDR2 (germline): MDHEN, SYDVKM. CDR3 bases: TGTGCCAGCAGTTTGGAGTCTCGGGGCTCCTACGAGCAGTACTTC. Amino acid sequence: CASSLESRGSYEQYF.

The chain has TRBV20-1 and TRBJ2-5; TRBD1 or TRBD2 may be the D gene (6 bases each). V was shortened by 6 bases and J by 3 bases, with 14 bases between the two germline ends. The germline gives CDR1 DFQATT, CDR2 SNEGSKA (reference sequence). The CDR3 totals 13 residues. CDR3 bases: TGCAGTGCAGACAGGACTATTAAAGAGACCCAGTACTTC. Translated, it gives CSADRTIKETQYF.

The chain employs TRBV29-1 and TRBJ2-3; D is ambiguous. Germline V gene lookup returns CDR1 SQVTM and CDR2 ANQGSEA. V was trimmed by 8 bases and J by 2 bases, leaving 11 bases between them. CDR3 length equals 12 residues. CDR3 amino acids: CSFRPITDTQYF. For the CDR3, the DNA is TGCAGCTTCAGGCCAATCACAGATACGCAGTATTTT.

The V gene is TRBV11-1, the J gene TRBJ2-1; D is uncertain. The CDR3 contains 13 residues. The germline V and J ends were trimmed by 5 bases and 9 bases, with 14 bases remaining between them. CDR1 is SGHAT and CDR2 is FQDESV in the germline V gene (reference sequence). This CDR3 reads CASSLTRGGEQFF. CDR3 nucleotides: TGTGCCAGCAGCCTGACACGAGGTGGTGAGCAGTTCTTC.

This chain links TRBV29-1 with TRBJ2-1; D is ambiguous. This CDR3 spans 15 amino acids. V lost 3 bases to trimming and J lost 5 bases, with 17 bases between them. The germline V gene encodes CDR1 SQVTM and CDR2 ANQGSEA. CDR3 coding DNA: TGCAGCGTTGAGGTTATTGGAGAGGTAGACAATGAGCAGTTCTTC. This codes for CSVEVIGEVDNEQFF.

V is TRBV20-1 and J is TRBJ2-2; 10 bases fit TRBD2. The CDR3 loop spans 16 amino acids. Germline V gene lookup returns CDR1 DFQATT and CDR2 SNEGSKA (reference sequence). Trimming took 0 bases from V and 6 from J; bases not matched to a gene: 7. CDR3 in amino acids: CSARDASGRAPGELFF. The CDR3 DNA reads TGCAGTGCTAGAGATGCAAGCGGGAGGGCCCCCGGGGAGCTGTTTTTT.

The V and J genes are TRBV28 and TRBJ2-7, with 14 bases identical to TRBD2. This CDR3 spans 15 amino acids. J was trimmed by 12 bases and V by 5 bases; bases with no gene match: 12. Looked up from germline, CDR1 is MDHEN and CDR2 is SYDVKM. CDR3 protein: CASSLETSGRVLPYF. The CDR3 DNA reads as TGTGCCAGCAGTCTCGAGACTAGCGGGAGGGTATTACCGTACTTC.

V is TRBV7-2 and J is TRBJ2-1; TRBD2 is a possible D gene (5 bases). The V gene's germline CDR1 is SGHTA and CDR2 FQGNSA. The CDR3 extends over 15 amino acids. The V and J ends lost 2 bases and 4 bases respectively, with 12 bases between them. CDR3 loop: CASSLTQRLYNEQFF. CDR3 in DNA: TGTGCCAGCAGCTTAACCCAGCGGCTTTACAATGAGCAGTTCTTC.

The chain links TRBV2 to TRBJ1-4, with TRBD1 matching over 7 bases. This CDR3 comprises 14 residues. J lost 4 bases, V lost 6 bases, and 5 bases had no gene match. Germline CDR1 SNHLY, CDR2 FYNNEI. CDR3 amino acids: CASRNRDSNEKLFF. The CDR3 DNA reads as TGTGCCAGCAGAAACCGGGACAGTAATGAAAAACTGTTTTTT.

The rearrangement uses TRBV20-1 and TRBJ2-1, with 14 bases fitting TRBD2. Near its end, the DNA agrees better with TRBJ2-7, so the J call may be wrong. CDR1 is DFQATT and CDR2 is SNEGSKA in the germline V gene (reference sequence). There are 14 residues in the CDR3. For the CDR3, the DNA is TGCAGTGCTTCCGGGACTAGCGGGAGCAATGAGCAGTACTTC. Translation: CSASGTSGSNEQYF.

This clonotype turned up a few times. The rearrangement uses TRBV9 and TRBJ2-5, with D possibly being TRBD1 or TRBD2 (5 bases each). Germline CDR1 and CDR2: SGDLS and YYNGEE. Trimming cost V 4 bases and J 2 bases, with 18 bases left between them. CDR3 size: 16 residues. The CDR3 sequence: CASSLGTLPTQETQYF. The CDR3 region has the DNA TGTGCCAGCAGCCTCGGGACCCTCCCCACTCAAGAGACCCAGTACTTC.

The table lists this clonotype with a count of one. The chain employs TRBV29-1 and TRBJ2-2; D is unresolved. The CDR3 spans 12 residues. V lost 4 bases and J lost 2, with 5 bases in between. From germline, CDR1 is SQVTM and CDR2 ANQGSEA. This CDR3 reads CSVGPNTGELFF. Here the CDR3 DNA reads TGCAGCGTTGGGCCAAACACCGGGGAGCTGTTTTTT.

There are a few counts of this clonotype. The chain employs TRBV20-1 and TRBJ2-1, with D perhaps assigned TRBD1 or TRBD2 (5 bases each). Trimming removed 6 bases at V and 0 bases at J, with 12 bases between. The CDR3 consists of 14 residues. CDR1 is DFQATT, CDR2 SNEGSKA, per germline (reference sequence). The CDR3, as DNA: TGCAGTGCGGGGGTGGAGAGCTCCTACAATGAGCAGTTCTTC. Translated, it gives CSAGVESSYNEQFF.

This clonotype was recorded a few times. The J gene is TRBJ1-6, the V gene TRBV20-1, with D hard to call. The CDR3 is 14 residues long. Germline CDR1 reads DFQATT; CDR2 reads SNEGSKA (reference sequence). Deletions cut 3 bases from V and 10 bases from J, with 16 bases between. The CDR3 DNA reads as TGCAGTGCTAGCCCCTTGGGGTACGGCTCACCCCTCCACTTT. As protein: CSASPLGYGSPLHF.

The chain combines TRBV9 with TRBJ2-7; D is ambiguous. The germline gives CDR1 SGDLS, CDR2 YYNGEE. Trimming pared 0 bases from V and 7 bases from J, leaving 11 bases between. The CDR3 is 13 residues long. The CDR3: CASSVGHDSEQYF. The CDR3 region has the DNA TGTGCCAGCAGCGTAGGGCACGATTCTGAGCAGTACTTC.

The chain carries TRBV28 and TRBJ2-1; TRBD2 aligns across 10 bases. Looked up from germline, CDR1 is MDHEN and CDR2 is SYDVKM. This CDR3 has 16 residues. Trimming cost V 2 bases and J 8 bases; bases outside gene matches: 9. In DNA, the CDR3 is TGTGCCAGCAGTTTACAGGCTAGCGGGAGAAAGGATGAGCAGTTCTTC. Its protein product is CASSLQASGRKDEQFF.

CDR3 in amino acids: CASSFGGDRQPQHF. CDR3 nucleotides: TGTGCCAGCAGTTTTGGAGGGGACCGTCAGCCCCAGCATTTT. The rearrangement links TRBV12-3 or TRBV12-4 to TRBJ1-5; a possible D gene is TRBD1 (5 bases). The V gene lost 3 bases and the J gene lost 6 bases, with 12 bases spanning the gap. The CDR3 is 14 residues long.

V is TRBV6-2 or TRBV6-3 and J is TRBJ2-3; 11 bases map to TRBD2. The germline V gene has CDR1 MNHEY and CDR2 SVGEGT. The CDR3 extends over 16 amino acids. V shed 4 bases, J shed 8 bases, and the junction held 11 bases outside the gene matches. The CDR3 DNA reads as TGTGCCAGCAGTTCCCTGGGACTAGCGGTCGGGGGTACGCAGTATTTT. It codes for CASSSLGLAVGGTQYF.

Here the CDR3 reads CASSHSIAGRDTDTQYF. Written as DNA, the CDR3 is TGTGCCAGCAGCCATAGTATAGCGGGGAGGGACACAGATACGCAGTATTTT. The V gene is TRBV11-2, the J gene TRBJ2-3; 8 bases map to TRBD2. The CDR3 sequence is 17 residues long. Germline V gene sequence: CDR1 SGHAT, CDR2 FQNNGV. V lost 5 bases to trimming and J lost 2 bases; unmatched junction nucleotides: 12.

This chain joins TRBV28 and TRBJ2-7; maybe TRBD2 (5 bases). This CDR3 comprises 13 residues. Deletions cut 1 base from V and 6 bases from J, with 10 bases between. The germline CDR1 and CDR2 sequences are MDHEN and SYDVKM. The CDR3 DNA follows: TGTGCCAGCAGTTTATTTGCGGGTTTCGAGCAGTACTTC. Its protein product is CASSLFAGFEQYF. Based on the CDR3 plus reference TRBV28 and TRBJ2-7, the full variable domain is DVKVTQSSRYLVKRTGEKVFLECVQDMDHENMFWYRQDPGLGLRLIYFSYDVKMKEKGDIPEGYSVSREKKERFSLILESASTNQTSMYLCASSLFAGFEQYFGPGTRLTVT.

The rearrangement uses TRBV12-3 or TRBV12-4 and TRBJ1-2, with unresolved D. Trimming shortened V by 3 bases and J by 4 bases, and 9 bases separated the two germline ends. The CDR3 totals 13 residues. CDR3 nucleotides: TGTGCCAGCAGTTTGTACGGCAGCTATGGCTACACCTTC. Translated: CASSLYGSYGYTF.

This clonotype has only a few counts. The chain links TRBV6-5 to TRBJ2-7, with 7 bases identical to TRBD1. The CDR3 loop spans 15 amino acids. J lost 3 bases, V lost 0 bases, and 5 bases had no gene match. Germline-derived CDR1 and CDR2 are MNHEY and SVGAGI. The CDR3 spells CASSYSRDSYYEQYF. DNA of the CDR3: TGTGCCAGCAGTTACTCCCGGGACAGTTACTACGAGCAGTACTTC.

The chain carries TRBV2 and TRBJ2-1; 11 bases map to TRBD2. This CDR3 contains 18 residues. CDR1 is SNHLY, CDR2 FYNNEI, per germline. With 5 bases clipped from V and 8 bases from J, the junction kept 17 bases outside the gene matches. DNA of the CDR3: TGTGCCAGCAGTTTAGGAGTAGAAACTAGCGGGAGTCTGCATGAGCAGTTCTTC. Translating it yields CASSLGVETSGSLHEQFF.

The rearrangement uses TRBV7-9 and TRBJ2-1, with unresolved D. V was pared by 5 bases and J by 3 bases, with 17 bases between. This CDR3 region has 16 residues. In germline, CDR1 is SEHNR, CDR2 FQNEAQ (reference sequence). The CDR3 nucleotides read TGTGCCAGCAGCCCCCAGAGCGACACATACTACAATGAGCAGTTCTTC. Translation: CASSPQSDTYYNEQFF.